This T cell receptor (beta chain) was documented in a study of molecular identifiers for immune sequencing clone quantification. This clonotype was detected ten times or more. Its specificity is unknown. Libraries of naive CD8 T cells were made from around 20,000 to 1,000,000 sorted cells. They used 10%, 30% or 50% RNA. The CD8+CD4-CCR7+CD45RA+ phenotype defined the sorted naive CD8 T cells. Study-level results: Spiked Jurkat TCR RNA equivalent to one cell reportedly surfaced among about 1 million naive cells.

Using its own MiXCR run on the PCR reads, TCRdb lists one record per CDR3 protein. The table lists about 320,000 distinct CDR3 sequences, 24% of them singletons. CDR1 DFQATT and CDR2 SNEGSKA come from the germline V gene (reference sequence). The germline V and J ends were trimmed by 2 bases and 6 bases, with 14 bases remaining between them. This CDR3 comprises 13 residues. The gene calls are TRBV20-1 and TRBJ2-7; D is undetermined. The sequence was obtained from a human donor in good health. Some libraries in this study had Jurkat cell RNA spiked in. Sequencing was carried out using naive CD8+ T cells from blood, with Jurkat cell RNA spiked in. Subset here: FACS-sorted CD8+CD4-CCR7+CD45RA+ naive T cells. CDR3 coding DNA: TGCAGTGCTAGAAGTAGTTTCGCTTTCGAGCAGTACTTC. Its protein product is CSARSSFAFEQYF.